A selection of T cell receptor beta chains follows, all from one sample in a study of monozygotic twins with inflammatory bowel disease. With the 5' RACE reads reprocessed, TCRdb shows one record per CDR3 protein and no DNA. The listing contains some 160,000 distinct CDR3 sequences. The specimen sequenced was blood. Receptor source: a human donor with ulcerative colitis or Crohn's disease, or a healthy co-twin of an affected twin (not recorded which). Each CDR3 is given with its conserved first and last residue. Not every row has a clone size; where given, it reads once, few, many or a size class.

TRBV5-1,.,TRBJ2-3,CASNPQGLTDTQYF
TRBV12-3/TRBV12-4,.,TRBJ1-1,CASSGPGQVNTEAFF
TRBV5-1,.,TRBJ2-5,CASSFGGTLQETQYF
TRBV29-1,.,TRBJ2-7,CSVGAFPYEQYF
TRBV5-5,.,TRBJ2-7,CASTFINGEQYF
TRBV27,.,TRBJ2-7,CANQPGQASYEQYF
TRBV18,.,TRBJ1-2,CASSPQTNYGYTF
TRBV7-6,.,TRBJ1-6,CASSLAVTPNNSPLHF
TRBV7-8,medium-sized,TRBJ2-2,CASSPTGELFF
TRBV4-2,.,TRBJ1-2,CASSQEEDRENYAF
TRBV6-6,.,TRBJ2-5,CASSNDAETQYF
TRBV11-2,.,TRBJ1-6,CASSLDGWRYNSPLHF
TRBV18,.,TRBJ2-7,CASSPGLAVAYEQYF
TRBV10-2,.,TRBJ2-7,CASSLPSGLGEQYF
TRBV30,.,TRBJ1-5,CAWSVVGTDQPQHF
TRBV30,.,TRBJ2-7,CAYGGLEGLYEQYF
TRBV4-1,.,TRBJ1-5,CASSHYTGTSNQPQHF
TRBV5-1,.,TRBJ2-3,CASNLLSTDTQYF
TRBV5-1,.,TRBJ1-1,CASSTQGAAFF
TRBV7-2,.,TRBJ1-4,CASSLRSTNEKLFF
TRBV20-1,.,TRBJ2-7,CSAGFSGYEQYF
TRBV2,.,TRBJ2-5,CASISGETQYF
TRBV5-6,.,TRBJ2-3,CASSIRDPRNTQYF
TRBV6-2/TRBV6-3,.,TRBJ1-2,CASSYSTGANYGYTF
TRBV5-5,.,TRBJ1-5,CASSRTDYSNQPQHF
TRBV4-1,.,TRBJ1-3,CASSQDLESGNTIYF
TRBV11-3,.,TRBJ2-1,CASSSRSQRGGSLPYNEQFF
TRBV10-3,.,TRBJ1-6,CAISEPGGGDLPLHF
TRBV5-1,.,TRBJ2-1,CASSSTGLPPYNEQFF
TRBV15,.,TRBJ2-1,CATSRAQQGTTQFF
TRBV12-3/TRBV12-4,medium-sized,TRBJ2-7,CASSLGYEQYF
TRBV5-5,.,TRBJ1-1,CASSLGPTADTEAFF
TRBV4-2,.,TRBJ2-3,CASSQGTSVGDTQYF
TRBV11-2,.,TRBJ1-6,CASSSDRGSPLHF
TRBV28,.,TRBJ1-1,CASIPASPGTEAFF
TRBV12-3/TRBV12-4,.,TRBJ1-4,CASRLGGVSEKLFF
TRBV5-1,.,TRBJ1-2,CASSLPASDYGYTF
TRBV11-2,.,TRBJ2-2,CASSSLGTGGVKHNTGELFF
TRBV12-3/TRBV12-4,.,TRBJ2-1,CASSFRTSGYNEQFF
TRBV20-1,.,TRBJ2-7,CSARVAGTARYEQYF
TRBV10-3,.,TRBJ2-7,CAINTQGRDYEQYF